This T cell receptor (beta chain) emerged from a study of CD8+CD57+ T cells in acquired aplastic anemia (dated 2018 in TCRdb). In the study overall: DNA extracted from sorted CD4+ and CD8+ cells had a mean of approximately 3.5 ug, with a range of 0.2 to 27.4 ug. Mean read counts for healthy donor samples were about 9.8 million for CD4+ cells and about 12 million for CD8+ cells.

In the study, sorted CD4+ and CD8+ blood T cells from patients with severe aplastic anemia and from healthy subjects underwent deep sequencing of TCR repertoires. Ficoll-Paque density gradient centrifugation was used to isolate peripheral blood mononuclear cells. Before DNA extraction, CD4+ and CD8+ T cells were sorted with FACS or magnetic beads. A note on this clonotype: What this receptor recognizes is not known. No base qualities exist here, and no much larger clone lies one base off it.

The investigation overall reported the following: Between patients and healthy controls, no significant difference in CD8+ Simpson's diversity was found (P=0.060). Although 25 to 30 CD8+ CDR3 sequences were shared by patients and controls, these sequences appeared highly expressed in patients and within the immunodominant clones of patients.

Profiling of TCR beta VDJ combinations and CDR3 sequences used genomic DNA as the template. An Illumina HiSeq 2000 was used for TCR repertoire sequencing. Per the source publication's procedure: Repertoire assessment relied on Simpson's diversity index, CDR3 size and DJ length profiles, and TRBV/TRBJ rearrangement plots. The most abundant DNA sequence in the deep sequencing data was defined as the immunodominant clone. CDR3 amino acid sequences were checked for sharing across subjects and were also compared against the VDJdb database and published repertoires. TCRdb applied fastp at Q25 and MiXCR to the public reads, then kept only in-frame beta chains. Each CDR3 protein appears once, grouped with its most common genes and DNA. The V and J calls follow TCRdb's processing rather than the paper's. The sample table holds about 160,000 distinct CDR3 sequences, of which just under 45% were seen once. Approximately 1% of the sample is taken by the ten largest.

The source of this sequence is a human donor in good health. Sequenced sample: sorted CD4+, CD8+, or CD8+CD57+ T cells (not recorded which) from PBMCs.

The DNA sequence follows: TGTGCCAGCCGTCCGGGTTACACTGAAGCTTTCTTT. This is translated as CASRPGYTEAFF. The rearrangement joined TRBV12-3 or TRBV12-4 to TRBJ1-1; the D gene cannot be named for sure. V is pared back by 8 bases and J by 3 bases, with 10 bases lying between the germline termini. The CDR3 spans 12 residues, from the cysteine through the phenylalanine. The sequence is cut down to CDR3 DNA, 36 bases in frame from base 1.